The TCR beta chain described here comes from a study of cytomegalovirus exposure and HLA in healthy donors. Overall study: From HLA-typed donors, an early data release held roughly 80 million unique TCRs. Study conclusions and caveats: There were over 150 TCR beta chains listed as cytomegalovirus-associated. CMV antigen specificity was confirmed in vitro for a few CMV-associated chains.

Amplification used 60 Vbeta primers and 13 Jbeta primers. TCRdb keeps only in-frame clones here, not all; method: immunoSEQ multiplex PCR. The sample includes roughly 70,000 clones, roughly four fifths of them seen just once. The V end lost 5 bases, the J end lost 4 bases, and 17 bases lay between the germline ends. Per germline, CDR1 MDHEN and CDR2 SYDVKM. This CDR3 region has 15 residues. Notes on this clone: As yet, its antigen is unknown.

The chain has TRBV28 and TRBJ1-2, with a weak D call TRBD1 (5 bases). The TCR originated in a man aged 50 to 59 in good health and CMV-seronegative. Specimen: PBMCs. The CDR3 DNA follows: TGTGCCAGCAGTACAACATTGGGGCTGAGCTATGGCTACACCTTC. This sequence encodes CASSTTLGLSYGYTF.